This TCR beta chain is from a study of identical twins. This CDR3 comprises 15 residues. The germline V gene encodes CDR1 SGHAT and CDR2 FQNNGV. V shed 5 bases, J shed 8 bases, and the junction held 14 bases outside the gene matches. The donor group consisted entirely of healthy Caucasians. Unique molecular identifiers were present on the cDNA, which also gained a universal primer site by template switching. TCRdb redid the calling of the 5' RACE reads with MiXCR, one entry per CDR3 protein. The top ten hold around 4.5% of the sample, which has about 690,000 distinct CDR3 sequences, approximately 22% seen once. The same sample was also studied in work on T cells expressing NK-cell markers. Per that study: The leading position in the CD3+CD56-NKG2C+ fraction of several donors also went to these clonotypes.

The gene calls are TRBV11-2 and TRBJ1-1; TRBD1 matches 7 bases. The receptor's source is a woman between 18 and 29 years old in good health. Material for sequencing was PBMCs. The CDR3 loop is CASSPISQGRHEAFF. The DNA of the CDR3 is TGTGCCAGCAGCCCCATCTCACAGGGGCGCCACGAAGCTTTCTTT.